This TCR beta chain came from a study of shared clonotypes between healthy human individuals. About the study: A couple of women and a few men aged 18 to 49 served as donors. Three CD4 naive, three CD4 memory, two CD8 naive and one CD8 memory plate were used per donor. Study-wide results and caveats: A small donor pool kept down the genetic and exposure-history diversity that was represented.

Deep-level settings were used for running the assay. The table came from immunoSEQ multiplex PCR; TCRdb's copy has only in-frame clones and leaves some out. The table records over 850,000 clones, around three quarters of them present only once. CDR3 length: 14 residues. The trim removed 6 bases at V and 7 bases at J, leaving 8 bases unmatched. Germline lookup yields CDR1 SEHNR and CDR2 FQNEAQ (reference sequence). This clone was detected only once. Its antigen remains unknown. The chain combines TRBV7-9 with TRBJ1-5, with 8 nucleotides matching TRBD1. The sample was memory CD4+ T cells from PBMCs. Subset given: CD45RA-negative fraction. The sequence was collected from a man between 18 and 35 years old in good health. Some clones in this sample may be carry-over from other donors' samples. The CDR3 bases are TGTGCCAGCAGTTCTGACAGGGGCAGACAGCCCCAGCATTTT. Amino acid sequence: CASSSDRGRQPQHF.